This T cell receptor (beta chain) was found in a study of shared clonotypes between healthy human individuals. Looking at the study overall: The study enrolled a couple of women and a few men aged 18 to 49. Each donor contributed plates that comprised three CD4 naive, three CD4 memory, two CD8 naive and one CD8 memory.

Trimming removed 5 bases from V and 2 bases from J, with 19 bases in between. The CDR3 loop spans 16 amino acids. CDR1 MNHEY and CDR2 SMNVEV come from the germline V gene (reference sequence). TCRdb's table, derived via immunoSEQ multiplex PCR, lists solely in-frame clones and lacks some. The data show 2,500,000 or so clones, more than 80% seen once. A CD45RA+ naive subset and a CD45RA-negative memory subset were split from CD4+ cells. Regarding the study as a whole: Among the subsets, naive ones generally showed larger estimated richness than memory ones.

This clone has just one count. Its antigen remains unknown. The receptor was isolated from a man younger than 30 in good health. The V and J genes are TRBV27 and TRBJ2-7; possibly TRBD1 or TRBD2 for D (5 bases each). The sample comprised naive CD4+ T cells sorted from blood. The subset was: CD45RA+ positively selected. The CDR3 is CASSPRVGLGAYEQYF. The CDR3 nucleotides read TGTGCCAGCAGTCCCCGCGTCGGGTTGGGGGCCTACGAGCAGTACTTC.